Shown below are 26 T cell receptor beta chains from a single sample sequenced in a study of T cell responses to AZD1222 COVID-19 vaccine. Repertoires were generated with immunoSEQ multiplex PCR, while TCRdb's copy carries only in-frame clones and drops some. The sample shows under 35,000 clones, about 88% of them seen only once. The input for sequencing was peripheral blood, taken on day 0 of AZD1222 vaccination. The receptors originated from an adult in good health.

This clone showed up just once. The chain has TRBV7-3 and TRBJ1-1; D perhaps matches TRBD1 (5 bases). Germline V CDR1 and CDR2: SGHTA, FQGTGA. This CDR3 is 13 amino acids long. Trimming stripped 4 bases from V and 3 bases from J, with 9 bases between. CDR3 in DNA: TGTGCCAGCAGCTCCGACAGAGACACTGAAGCTTTCTTT. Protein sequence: CASSSDRDTEAFF.

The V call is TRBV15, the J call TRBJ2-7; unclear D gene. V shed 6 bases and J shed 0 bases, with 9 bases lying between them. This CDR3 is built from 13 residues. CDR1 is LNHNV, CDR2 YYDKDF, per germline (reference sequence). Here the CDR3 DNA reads TGTGCCACCAGGCCTGGGAACTCCTACGAGCAGTACTTC. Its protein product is CATRPGNSYEQYF.

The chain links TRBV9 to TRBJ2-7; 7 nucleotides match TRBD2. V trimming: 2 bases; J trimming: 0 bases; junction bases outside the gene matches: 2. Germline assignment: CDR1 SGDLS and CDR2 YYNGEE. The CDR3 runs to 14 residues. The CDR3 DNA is TGTGCCAGCAGCGTCCGGGACTACTCCTACGAGCAGTACTTC. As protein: CASSVRDYSYEQYF.

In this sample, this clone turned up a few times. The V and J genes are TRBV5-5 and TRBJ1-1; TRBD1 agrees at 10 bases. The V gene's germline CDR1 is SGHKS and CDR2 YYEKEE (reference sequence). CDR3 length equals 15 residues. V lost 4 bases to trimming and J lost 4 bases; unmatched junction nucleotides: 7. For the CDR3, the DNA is TGTGCCAGCAGCGGGACCTGGACAGGGGGCACTGAAGCTTTCTTT. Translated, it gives CASSGTWTGGTEAFF.

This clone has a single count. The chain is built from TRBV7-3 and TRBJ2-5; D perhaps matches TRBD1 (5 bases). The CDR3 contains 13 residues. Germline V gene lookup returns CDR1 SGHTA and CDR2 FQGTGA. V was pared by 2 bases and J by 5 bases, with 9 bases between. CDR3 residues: CASSLSGLETQYF. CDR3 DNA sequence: TGTGCCAGCAGCTTATCAGGGTTGGAGACCCAGTACTTC.

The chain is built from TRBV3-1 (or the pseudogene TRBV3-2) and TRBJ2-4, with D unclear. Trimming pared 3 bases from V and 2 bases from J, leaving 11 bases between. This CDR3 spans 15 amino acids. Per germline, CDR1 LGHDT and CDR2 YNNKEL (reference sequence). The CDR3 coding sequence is TGTGCCAGCAGCCAGAATAGGCTAACCAAAAACATTCAGTACTTC. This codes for CASSQNRLTKNIQYF.

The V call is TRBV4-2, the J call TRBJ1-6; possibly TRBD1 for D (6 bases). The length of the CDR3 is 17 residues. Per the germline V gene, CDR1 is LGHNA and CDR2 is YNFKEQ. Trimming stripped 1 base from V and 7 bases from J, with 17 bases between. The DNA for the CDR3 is TGTGCCAGCAGCCAAGTCGGGGGCGGTCAGGGGAATTCACCCCTCCACTTT. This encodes CASSQVGGGQGNSPLHF.

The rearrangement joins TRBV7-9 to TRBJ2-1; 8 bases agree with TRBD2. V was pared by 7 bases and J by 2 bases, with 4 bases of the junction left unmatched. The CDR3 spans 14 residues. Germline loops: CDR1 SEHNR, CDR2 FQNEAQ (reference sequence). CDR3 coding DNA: TGTGCCAGCAAACCGACTAGCGCCTACAATGAGCAGTTCTTC. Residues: CASKPTSAYNEQFF.

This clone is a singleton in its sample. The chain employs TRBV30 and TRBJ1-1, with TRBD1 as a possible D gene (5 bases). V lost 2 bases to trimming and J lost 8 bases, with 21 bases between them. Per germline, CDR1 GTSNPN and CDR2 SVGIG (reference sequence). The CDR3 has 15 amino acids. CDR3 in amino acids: CAWSRRVGGPLEAFF. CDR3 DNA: TGTGCCTGGAGTAGAAGGGTTGGGGGTCCTCTCGAAGCTTTCTTT.

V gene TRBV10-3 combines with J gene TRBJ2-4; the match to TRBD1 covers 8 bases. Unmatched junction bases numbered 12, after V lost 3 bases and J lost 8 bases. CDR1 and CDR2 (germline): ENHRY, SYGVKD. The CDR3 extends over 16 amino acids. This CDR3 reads CAISDSRGQDGDIQYF. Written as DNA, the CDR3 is TGTGCCATCAGTGATTCCAGGGGGCAGGATGGGGACATTCAGTACTTC.

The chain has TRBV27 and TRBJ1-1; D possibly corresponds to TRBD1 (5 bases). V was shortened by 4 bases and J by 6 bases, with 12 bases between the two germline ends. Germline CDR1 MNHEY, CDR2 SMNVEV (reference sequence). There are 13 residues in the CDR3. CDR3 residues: CASSSVGRAEAFF. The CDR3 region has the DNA TGTGCCAGCAGTTCGGTTGGCAGGGCTGAAGCTTTCTTT.

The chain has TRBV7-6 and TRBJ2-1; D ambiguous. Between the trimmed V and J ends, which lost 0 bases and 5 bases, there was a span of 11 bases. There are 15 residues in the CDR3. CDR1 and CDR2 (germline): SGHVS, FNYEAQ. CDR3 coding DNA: TGTGCCAGCAGCTTAGCGGGTCCGGTTAACAATGAGCAGTTCTTC. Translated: CASSLAGPVNNEQFF. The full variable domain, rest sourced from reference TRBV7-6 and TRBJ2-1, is GAGVSQSPRYKVTKRGQDVALRCDPISGHVSLYWYRQALGQGPEFLTYFNYEAQQDKSGLPNDRFSAERPEGSISTLTIQRTEQRDSAMYRCASSLAGPVNNEQFFGPGTRLTVL.

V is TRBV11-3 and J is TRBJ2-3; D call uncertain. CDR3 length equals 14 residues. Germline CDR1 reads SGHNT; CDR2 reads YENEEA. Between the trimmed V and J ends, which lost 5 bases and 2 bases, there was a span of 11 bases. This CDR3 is CASSPEGPTDTQYF. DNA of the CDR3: TGTGCCAGCAGCCCTGAAGGGCCCACAGATACGCAGTATTTT.

In DNA, the CDR3 is TGTGCCAGCAGTTTAGCGGGTATGAGGTTTGGTGAAGCTTTCTTT. This gives the protein CASSLAGMRFGEAFF. V and J are TRBV28 and TRBJ1-1; no clear D. Germline CDR1 reads MDHEN; CDR2 reads SYDVKM. The V end was cut by 2 bases, the J end by 7 bases, with 17 bases between. The CDR3 runs 15 residues. Together with reference TRBV28 and TRBJ1-1, the CDR3 gives the full variable domain: DVKVTQSSRYLVKRTGEKVFLECVQDMDHENMFWYRQDPGLGLRLIYFSYDVKMKEKGDIPEGYSVSREKKERFSLILESASTNQTSMYLCASSLAGMRFGEAFFGQGTRLTVV.

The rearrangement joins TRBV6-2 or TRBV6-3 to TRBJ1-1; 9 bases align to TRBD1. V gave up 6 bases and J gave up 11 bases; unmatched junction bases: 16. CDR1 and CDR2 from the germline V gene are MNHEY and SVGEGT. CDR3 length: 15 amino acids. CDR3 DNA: TGTGCCAGCAGGTACACCGGGACAGGGAAGGTTTGGGCTTTCTTT. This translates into CASRYTGTGKVWAFF.

In DNA form, the CDR3 reads TGTGCCAGCAGCTTGGACGGGACAACGGGGGCATACGGCTACACCTTC. Amino acids: CASSLDGTTGAYGYTF. The J gene is TRBJ1-2, the V gene TRBV5-8; maybe TRBD1 (6 bases). Germline V gene sequence: CDR1 SGHTS, CDR2 YDEGEE. V lost 0 bases and J 8 bases, leaving 20 bases between the germline ends. The CDR3 is 16 residues long.

The CDR3 spells CASRPGPGGNIQYF. The DNA for the CDR3 is TGTGCCAGCAGACCCGGACCGGGTGGGAACATTCAGTACTTC. V gene TRBV6-5 combines with J gene TRBJ2-4; D gene unclear. Germline loops: CDR1 MNHEY, CDR2 SVGAGI. This CDR3 has 14 amino acids. V was clipped by 6 bases and J by 7 bases, with 16 bases between them.

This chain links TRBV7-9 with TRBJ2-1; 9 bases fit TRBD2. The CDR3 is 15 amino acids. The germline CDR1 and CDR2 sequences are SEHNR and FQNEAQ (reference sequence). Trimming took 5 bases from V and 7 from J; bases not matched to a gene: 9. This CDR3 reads CASSLGGLARNEQFF. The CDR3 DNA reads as TGTGCCAGCAGCCTCGGGGGACTAGCTCGAAATGAGCAGTTCTTC.

The CDR3 DNA follows: TGTGCCAGCAGTTTTACGAACACTGAAGCTTTCTTT. Protein sequence: CASSFTNTEAFF. The V gene is TRBV12-3 or TRBV12-4, the J gene TRBJ1-1; D unresolved. CDR3 length equals 12 residues. V lost 3 bases and J lost 1, with 3 bases in between.

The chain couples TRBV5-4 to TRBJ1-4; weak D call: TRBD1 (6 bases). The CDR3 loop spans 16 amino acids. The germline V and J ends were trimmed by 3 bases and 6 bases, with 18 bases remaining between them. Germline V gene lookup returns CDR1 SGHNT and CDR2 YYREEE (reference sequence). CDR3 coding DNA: TGTGCCAGCAGCTCGAGGATCGGGGGCGGTGATGAAAAACTGTTTTTT. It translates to CASSSRIGGGDEKLFF.

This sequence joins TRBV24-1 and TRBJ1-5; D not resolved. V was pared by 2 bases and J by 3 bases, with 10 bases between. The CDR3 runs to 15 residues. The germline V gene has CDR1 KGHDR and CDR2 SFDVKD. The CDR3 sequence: CATSDSTGLNQPQHF. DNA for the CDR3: TGTGCCACCAGTGATTCAACCGGACTCAATCAGCCCCAGCATTTT.

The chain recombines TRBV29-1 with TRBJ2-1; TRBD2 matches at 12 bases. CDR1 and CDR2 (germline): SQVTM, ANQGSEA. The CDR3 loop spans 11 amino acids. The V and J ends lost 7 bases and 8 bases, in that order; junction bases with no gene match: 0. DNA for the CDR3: TGCAGCGGACTAGCGGGAGATGAGCAGTTCTTC. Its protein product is CSGLAGDEQFF.

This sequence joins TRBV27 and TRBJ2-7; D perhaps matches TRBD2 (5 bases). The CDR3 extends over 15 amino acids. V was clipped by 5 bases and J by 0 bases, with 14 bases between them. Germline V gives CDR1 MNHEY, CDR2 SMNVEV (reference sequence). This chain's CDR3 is CASSPPPGSSYEQYF. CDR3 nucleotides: TGTGCCAGCAGTCCCCCCCCGGGGTCCTCCTACGAGCAGTACTTC.

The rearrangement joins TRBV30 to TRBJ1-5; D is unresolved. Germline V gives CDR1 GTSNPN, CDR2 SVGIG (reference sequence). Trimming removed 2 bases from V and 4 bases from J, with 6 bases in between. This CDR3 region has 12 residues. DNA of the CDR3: TGTGCCTGGAGTTCCGGGAATCAGCCCCAGCATTTT. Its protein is CAWSSGNQPQHF.

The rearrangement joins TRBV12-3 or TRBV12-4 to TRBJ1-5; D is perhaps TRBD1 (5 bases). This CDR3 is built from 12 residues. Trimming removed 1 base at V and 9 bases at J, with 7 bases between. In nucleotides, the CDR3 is TGTGCCAGCAGTTTAGAGGGGAGGCCCCAGCATTTT. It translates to CASSLEGRPQHF.

The CDR3 loop reads CASSLTGGGADTQYF. CDR3 in DNA: TGTGCCAGCAGCCTCACAGGGGGCGGCGCAGATACGCAGTATTTT. This chain uses TRBV7-3 with TRBJ2-3; the match to TRBD1 covers 9 bases. In germline, CDR1 is SGHTA, CDR2 FQGTGA. The ends lost 5 bases at V and 4 bases at J; junction bases unmatched: 7. The CDR3 covers 15 residues.